Listed below are T cell receptor beta chains from one sample, sequenced in a study of blood T cell repertoires in COVID-19. Assay: immunoSEQ multiplex PCR; the TCRdb copy retains only in-frame clones and omits some. The sample has around 220,000 clones, approximately 86% seen once. Sequenced sample: PBMCs or T cells enriched from blood (not recorded which). Receptor source: a woman younger than 45 with acute COVID-19. CDR3s include the opening cysteine and the closing phenylalanine or tryptophan. D genes are given only for firm matches.

>TRBJ2-7|TRBD1|TRBV2
CASSGGGGYEQYF
>TRBJ2-1|TRBD2|TRBV7-7
CASSQRTSGGFNEQFF
>TRBJ1-4|NA|TRBV25-1
CASSEYRGTGEKLFF
>TRBJ2-2|NA|TRBV18
CASSPPNRFTGELFF
>TRBJ2-7|NA|TRBV9
CASSPEGFLAGYYEQYF
>TRBJ1-5|NA|TRBV28
CASSPTWGLSNQPQHF
>TRBJ2-1|NA|TRBV7-9
CASSLVPRVLLNEQFF
>TRBJ2-2|TRBD1|TRBV5-1
CASSLDRGGSGELFF
>TRBJ2-7|NA|TRBV4-2
CASSQELRQDYEQYF
>TRBJ1-1|NA|TRBV6-4
CASSDSPYTEAFF
>TRBJ2-5|TRBD1|TRBV18
CASSRNARDSGQETQYF
>TRBJ2-1|NA|TRBV7-2
CASSNSMSGNEQFF
>TRBJ2-2|TRBD1|TRBV7-8
CASSGRAVRTGGRTGELFF
>TRBJ2-3|TRBD1|TRBV15
CATSRELWAGGITDTQYF
>TRBJ2-2|TRBD1|TRBV28
CASSPSGTGGTGELFF
>TRBJ1-2|TRBD1|TRBV9
CASSVGDRVLGYTF
>TRBJ1-3|NA|TRBV18
CASSPLSGQSYPRESSGNTIYF
>TRBJ1-4|NA|TRBV12-3/TRBV12-4
CASSSEGEKLFF
>TRBJ2-1|TRBD1|TRBV5-1
CASSLNPGQTNEQFF
>TRBJ2-3|TRBD2|TRBV6-4
CARLAGGPLTDTQYF